This record concerns one T cell receptor (beta chain) sequence. Its target is unknown. The data stem from a study of cytomegalovirus exposure and HLA in healthy donors. General study results and limits: Analysis was carried out at a later point, and it linked a missense DCLRE1C variant to TCR beta V- and J-gene trimming.

PCR amplification relied on 60 Vbeta primers (plus 13 Jbeta primers). Sequencing was performed with immunoSEQ multiplex PCR; in TCRdb, only in-frame clones are kept and a portion is missing. The data contain 150,000 to 200,000 clones, about three quarters of them singletons. V was shortened by 2 bases and J by 5 bases, with 9 bases between the two germline ends. CDR1 is LNHDA, CDR2 SQIVND, per germline (reference sequence). The CDR3 loop spans 13 amino acids. The TCR was taken from a man between 18 and 29 years old in good health and CMV-seronegative. The material sequenced was PBMCs. V usage is TRBV19 and J usage is TRBJ1-1, with D perhaps matching TRBD1 (6 bases). CDR3: CASSITRGTEAFF. CDR3 coding DNA: TGTGCCAGTAGTATAACCAGGGGAACTGAAGCTTTCTTT.